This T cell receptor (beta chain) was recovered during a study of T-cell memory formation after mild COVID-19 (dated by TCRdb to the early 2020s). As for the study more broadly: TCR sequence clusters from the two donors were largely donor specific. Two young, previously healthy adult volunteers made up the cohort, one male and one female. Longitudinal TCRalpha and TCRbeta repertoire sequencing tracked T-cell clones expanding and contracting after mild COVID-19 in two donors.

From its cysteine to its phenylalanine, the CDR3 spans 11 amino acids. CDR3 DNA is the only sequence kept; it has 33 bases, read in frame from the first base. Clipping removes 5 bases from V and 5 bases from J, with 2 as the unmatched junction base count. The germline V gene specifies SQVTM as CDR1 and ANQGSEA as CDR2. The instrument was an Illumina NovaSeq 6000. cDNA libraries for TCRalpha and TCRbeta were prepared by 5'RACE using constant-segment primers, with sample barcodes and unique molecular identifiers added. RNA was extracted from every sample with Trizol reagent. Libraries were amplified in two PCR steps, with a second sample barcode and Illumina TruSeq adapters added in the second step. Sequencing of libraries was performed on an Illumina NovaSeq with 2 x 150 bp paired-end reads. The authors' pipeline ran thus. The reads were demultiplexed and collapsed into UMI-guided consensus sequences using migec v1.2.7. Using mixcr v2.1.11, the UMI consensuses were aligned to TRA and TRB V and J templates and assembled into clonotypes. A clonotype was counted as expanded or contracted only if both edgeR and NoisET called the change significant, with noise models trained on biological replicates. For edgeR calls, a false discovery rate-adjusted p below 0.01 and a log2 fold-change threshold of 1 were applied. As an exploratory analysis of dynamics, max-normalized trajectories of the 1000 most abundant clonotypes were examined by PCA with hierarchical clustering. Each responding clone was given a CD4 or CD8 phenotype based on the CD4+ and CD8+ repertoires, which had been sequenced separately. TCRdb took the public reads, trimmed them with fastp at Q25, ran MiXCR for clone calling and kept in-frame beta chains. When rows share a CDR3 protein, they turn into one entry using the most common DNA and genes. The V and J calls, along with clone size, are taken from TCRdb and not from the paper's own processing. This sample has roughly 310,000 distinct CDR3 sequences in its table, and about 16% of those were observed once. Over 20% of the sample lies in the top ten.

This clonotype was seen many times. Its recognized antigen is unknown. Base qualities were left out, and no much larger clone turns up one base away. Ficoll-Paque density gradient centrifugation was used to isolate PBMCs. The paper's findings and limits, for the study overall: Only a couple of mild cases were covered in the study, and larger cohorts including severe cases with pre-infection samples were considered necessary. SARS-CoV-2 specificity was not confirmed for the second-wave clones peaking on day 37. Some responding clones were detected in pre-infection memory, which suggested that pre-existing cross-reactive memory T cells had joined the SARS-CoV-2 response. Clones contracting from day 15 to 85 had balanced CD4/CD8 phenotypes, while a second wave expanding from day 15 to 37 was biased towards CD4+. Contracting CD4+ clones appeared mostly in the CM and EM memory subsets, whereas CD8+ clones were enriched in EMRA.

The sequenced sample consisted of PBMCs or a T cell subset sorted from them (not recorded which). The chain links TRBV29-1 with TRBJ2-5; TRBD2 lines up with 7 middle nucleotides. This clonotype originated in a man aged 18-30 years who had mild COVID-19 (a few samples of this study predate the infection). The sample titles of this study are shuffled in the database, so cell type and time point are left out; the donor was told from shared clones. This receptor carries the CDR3 CSVRGGETQYF. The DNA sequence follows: TGCAGCGTTCGGGGAGGGGAGACCCAGTACTTC.